These 32 T cell receptor beta chains came from one sample sequenced in a study of CD8+ T cells in alopecia areata. RNA extraction and reverse transcription yielded cDNA as sequencing template. Method: immunoSEQ multiplex PCR; TCRdb's copy keeps in-frame clones and lacks some. The sample includes about 82,000 clones, approximately 50% of them seen just once. Specimen: NKG2D-high CD8+ T cells sorted from blood. Every receptor here comes from a human donor with alopecia areata.

This clone has only a few counts. The rearrangement links TRBV29-1 to TRBJ2-4; a possible D gene is TRBD2 (6 bases). In germline, CDR1 is SQVTM, CDR2 ANQGSEA. V shed 4 bases and J shed 7 bases, with 8 bases lying between them. This CDR3 has 11 residues. The CDR3: CSVAGRNIQYF. The CDR3, as DNA: TGCAGCGTTGCAGGGAGGAACATTCAGTACTTC.

The CDR3 is CASSEGPLNSYEQYF. DNA for the CDR3: TGTGCCAGCAGTGAAGGGCCGCTAAACTCCTACGAGCAGTACTTC. The J gene is TRBJ2-7, the V gene TRBV2; no firm D call. Trimming took off 1 base at V and 0 bases at J, with 10 bases between the two ends. The germline CDR1 and CDR2 sequences are SNHLY and FYNNEI. This CDR3 comprises 15 residues. The variable domain in full, with the rest retrieved from reference TRBV2 and TRBJ2-7, is EPEVTQTPSHQVTQMGQEVILRCVPISNHLYFYWYRQILGQKVEFLVSFYNNEISEKSEIFDDQFSVERPDGSNFTLKIRSTKLEDSAMYFCASSEGPLNSYEQYFGPGTRLTVT.

This chain connects TRBV18 to TRBJ1-2; maybe TRBD1 (5 bases). Trimming left V 3 bases short and J 7 bases short, with 9 bases between. The CDR3 contains 12 residues. Germline CDR1 is KGHSH and CDR2 is LQKENI. The CDR3: CASSPGGTGYTF. CDR3 DNA sequence: TGTGCCAGCTCACCTGGGGGGACTGGCTACACCTTC.

This rearrangement joins TRBV2 to TRBJ2-3; no definite D call. This CDR3 has 15 amino acids. Deletions cut 10 bases from V and 0 bases from J, with 17 bases between. Germline V CDR1 and CDR2: SNHLY, FYNNEI. CDR3 region: CATLRRRASTDTQYF. The CDR3, as DNA: TGTGCCACACTACGTCGTAGAGCTAGCACAGATACGCAGTATTTT.

This chain connects TRBV4-1 to TRBJ2-7; 8 positions match TRBD2. Trimming removed 1 base from V and 3 bases from J; junction bases left unmatched: 11. Germline V gene lookup returns CDR1 MGHRA and CDR2 YSYEKL. The CDR3 extends over 17 amino acids. The CDR3 DNA reads as TGCGCCAGCAGCCAAGCGAGTCCGGGACTAGTCGTCTACGAGCAGTACTTC. Protein: CASSQASPGLVVYEQYF.

The chain has TRBV28 and TRBJ2-7, with 7 bases matching TRBD2. After removal of 6 bases from V and 4 bases from J, the junction contained 12 bases not matched to a gene. CDR1 and CDR2 from the germline V gene are MDHEN and SYDVKM. CDR3 length: 15 residues. The CDR3 DNA reads as TGTGCCAGCAGCCCCCTGGGGCGGGAGAGGTACGAGCAGTACTTC. Translated, it gives CASSPLGRERYEQYF.

This clone was found a few times. The chain couples TRBV29-1 to TRBJ1-2; D is undetermined. V was pared by 4 bases and J by 2 bases, with 8 bases between. The CDR3 is 12 amino acids. The V gene's germline CDR1 is SQVTM and CDR2 ANQGSEA. CDR3 nucleotides: TGCAGCGTTGTGTCTGCAAACTATGGCTACACCTTC. Translating gives CSVVSANYGYTF.

There are a few counts of this clone. The chain carries TRBV28 and TRBJ2-1, with 13 bases aligning to TRBD2. The V gene's germline CDR1 is MDHEN and CDR2 SYDVKM. V shed 5 bases, J shed 6 bases, and the junction held 4 bases outside the gene matches. The CDR3 is made up of 15 amino acids. CDR3 sequence: CASSLTSGRANEQFF. For the CDR3, the DNA is TGTGCCAGCAGTCTAACTAGCGGGAGGGCCAATGAGCAGTTCTTC.

This CDR3 reads CASGTGELFF. DNA for the CDR3: TGTGCCAGCGGAACCGGGGAGCTGTTTTTT. The J gene is TRBJ2-2, the V gene TRBV6-5; D call uncertain. V lost 8 bases and J lost 5, with 3 bases in between. This CDR3 has 10 residues. CDR1 MNHEY and CDR2 SVGAGI come from the germline V gene.

J is TRBJ2-1 and V is TRBV29-1; tentative D call: TRBD2 (7 bases). CDR3 length equals 13 residues. Trimming removed 8 bases at V and 6 bases at J, with 17 bases between. The germline CDR1 and CDR2 sequences are SQVTM and ANQGSEA. CDR3 protein: CSWWGGQSNEQFF. The CDR3 DNA sequence: TGCAGCTGGTGGGGGGGCCAGTCCAATGAGCAGTTCTTC.

The genes are TRBV18 and TRBJ2-5; D unclear. CDR3 size: 15 residues. Germline V CDR1 and CDR2: KGHSH, LQKENI. V lost 0 bases and J 0 bases, leaving 8 bases between the germline ends. The CDR3 loop reads CASSPPSVYQETQYF. CDR3 bases: TGTGCCAGCTCACCACCGTCAGTCTACCAAGAGACCCAGTACTTC.

The sample holds a few counts of this clone. This rearrangement joins TRBV28 to TRBJ2-3; possible D gene TRBD2, 5 bases. In germline, CDR1 is MDHEN, CDR2 SYDVKM. Trimming removed 6 bases at V and 5 bases at J, with 15 bases between. The CDR3 spans 14 residues. In DNA form, the CDR3 reads TGTGCCAGCAGCCTTGTCCGGACTGGAGATACGCAGTATTTT. It is translated as CASSLVRTGDTQYF.

DNA for the CDR3: TGTGCCAGCAGTTACTCTGCCGTTGGTGTGAACACTGAAGCTTTCTTT. This sequence encodes CASSYSAVGVNTEAFF. The V call is TRBV6-5, the J call TRBJ1-1; D is ambiguous. Germline CDR1 is MNHEY and CDR2 is SVGAGI. This CDR3 region has 16 residues. V dropped 0 bases and J dropped 0 bases, with 11 bases sitting between them.

A few counts support this clone. The V and J genes are TRBV10-1 and TRBJ2-7; the D is unclear. Trimming left V 0 bases short and J 0 bases short, with 0 bases between. CDR3 size: 12 residues. CDR1 is WNHNN, CDR2 SYGVQD, per germline (reference sequence). The CDR3 DNA follows: TGCGCCAGCAGTGAGTCCTCCTACGAGCAGTACTTC. It yields the protein CASSESSYEQYF.

The CDR3 nucleotides are TGTGCCAGCAGCCTAGCGACAGGGGGGTCCTACGAGCAGTACTTC. Its translation: CASSLATGGSYEQYF. This chain uses TRBV4-2 with TRBJ2-7; TRBD1 agrees at 9 bases. CDR3 length: 15 residues. CDR1 is LGHNA and CDR2 is YNFKEQ in the germline V gene. The trim removed 4 bases at V and 1 base at J, leaving 5 bases unmatched.

The V gene is TRBV29-1, the J gene TRBJ2-1; 7 bases align to TRBD1. In germline, CDR1 is SQVTM, CDR2 ANQGSEA. The trim removed 7 bases at V and 10 bases at J, leaving 16 bases unmatched. The CDR3 totals 14 residues. CDR3 protein: CSAPPPGQAPEQFF. The CDR3 bases are TGCAGCGCCCCTCCCCCCGGACAGGCACCGGAGCAGTTCTTC.

V is TRBV7-6 and J is TRBJ2-1, with D hard to call. Per germline, CDR1 SGHVS and CDR2 FNYEAQ. Deletions cut 0 bases from V and 5 bases from J, with 8 bases between. The CDR3 covers 14 residues. This CDR3 reads CASSLAGTNNEQFF. CDR3 DNA sequence: TGTGCCAGCAGCTTAGCCGGAACCAACAATGAGCAGTTCTTC.

This sequence joins TRBV5-4 and TRBJ1-4; 9 bases align to TRBD1. This CDR3 is built from 16 residues. The junction had 7 bases not matched to a gene; V was cut back by 2 bases and J by 5 bases. Per germline, CDR1 SGHNT and CDR2 YYREEE (reference sequence). The CDR3 spells CASSFYPGTGNEKLFF. The CDR3, as DNA: TGTGCCAGCAGCTTTTACCCGGGGACAGGGAATGAAAAACTGTTTTTT.

CDR3 protein: CAGNSVSSTDTQYF. DNA for the CDR3: TGTGCCGGTAACAGTGTCTCTAGCACAGATACGCAGTATTTT. The V call is TRBV30, the J call TRBJ2-3; D gene ambiguous. Trimming stripped 8 bases from V and 0 bases from J, with 15 bases between. Germline-derived CDR1 and CDR2 are GTSNPN and SVGIG (reference sequence). CDR3 length: 14 amino acids.

This clone has just a few counts. The rearrangement links TRBV9 to TRBJ2-7; D is perhaps TRBD2 (7 bases). The CDR3 spans 16 residues. Trimming shortened V by 4 bases and J by 2 bases, and 19 bases separated the two germline ends. CDR1 is SGDLS and CDR2 is YYNGEE in the germline V gene. The CDR3 coding sequence is TGTGCCAGCAGCCCCAACAGGGCCGGACTAGCCTACGAGCAGTACTTC. Protein: CASSPNRAGLAYEQYF.

Only a few counts were recorded for this clone. This CDR3 is also generated by other DNA sequences in the sample. The chain is built from TRBV6-6 and TRBJ2-1; the D is unclear. The CDR3 extends over 12 amino acids. Trimming removed 0 bases at V and 6 bases at J, with 3 bases between. Germline CDR1 MNHNY, CDR2 SVGAGI (reference sequence). CDR3 amino acids: CASSYSSNEQFF. In nucleotides, the CDR3 is TGTGCCAGCAGTTACTCGTCCAATGAGCAGTTCTTC.

This rearrangement joins TRBV7-8 to TRBJ1-2, with D possibly being TRBD1 (6 bases). Germline V lookup: CDR1 SGHVS, CDR2 FQNEAQ. The CDR3 contains 13 residues. V dropped 3 bases and J dropped 4 bases, with 9 bases sitting between them. CDR3 nucleotides: TGTGCCAGCAGCTTGTGGACAGCCTATGGCTACACCTTC. Amino acid sequence: CASSLWTAYGYTF.

This clone came up a few times. CDR3 DNA: TGCGCCAGCAGCCGGTATCTAGTAGCCGACGGGAATGAGCAGTTCTTC. Translation gives CASSRYLVADGNEQFF. V gene TRBV5-1 combines with J gene TRBJ2-1; D is undetermined. The V end lost 4 bases, the J end lost 7 bases, and 21 bases lay between the germline ends. There are 16 residues in the CDR3. Germline V gene sequence: CDR1 SGHRS, CDR2 YFSETQ.

The rearrangement links TRBV5-1 to TRBJ2-4, with a possible D match to TRBD2 (6 bases). Germline V gene sequence: CDR1 SGHRS, CDR2 YFSETQ. The CDR3 runs 11 residues. V was pared by 5 bases and J by 6 bases, with 6 bases between. In nucleotides, the CDR3 is TGCGCCAGCAGGGGGGGAAACATTCAGTACTTC. This gives the protein CASRGGNIQYF. Filled out from reference TRBV5-1 and TRBJ2-4, the complete variable domain reads KAGVTQTPRYLIKTRGQQVTLSCSPISGHRSVSWYQQTPGQGLQFLFEYFSETQRNKGNFPGRFSGRQFSNSRSEMNVSTLELGDSALYLCASRGGNIQYFGAGTRLSVL.

The CDR3 loop reads CASSQGPSGHNEQFF. The CDR3 coding sequence is TGCGCCAGCAGCCAAGGACCTAGCGGCCACAATGAGCAGTTCTTC. The rearrangement links TRBV4-3 to TRBJ2-1, with 7 bases identical to TRBD2. V lost 1 base, J lost 5 bases, and 5 bases stayed unmatched. In germline, CDR1 is LGHNA, CDR2 YSLEER. The CDR3 consists of 15 residues.

This clone was observed a handful of times. The chain links TRBV27 to TRBJ1-5; 7 bases match TRBD1. Trimming took 5 bases from V and 7 from J; bases not matched to a gene: 8. Germline assignment: CDR1 MNHEY and CDR2 SMNVEV (reference sequence). CDR3 length: 14 amino acids. In DNA form, the CDR3 reads TGTGCCAGCAGTCCCCAGGGGGGGGAACAGCCCCAGCATTTT. Protein sequence: CASSPQGGEQPQHF.

The chain links TRBV29-1 to TRBJ1-1, with D hard to call. V was cut by 3 bases and J by 8 bases, with 4 bases left in between. The CDR3 runs to 9 residues. CDR1 and CDR2 (germline): SQVTM, ANQGSEA. The CDR3 is CSVEGEAFF. The CDR3 DNA is TGCAGCGTTGAGGGGGAAGCTTTCTTT.

This rearrangement joins TRBV29-1 to TRBJ1-4, with 7 bases fitting TRBD1. The germline V gene has CDR1 SQVTM and CDR2 ANQGSEA. V dropped 7 bases and J dropped 10; count of bases not matched to a gene: 9. The CDR3 sequence is 12 residues long. The CDR3 here is CSALSTGPKLFF. CDR3 nucleotide sequence: TGCAGCGCCCTATCGACAGGGCCAAAACTGTTTTTT.

The chain carries TRBV15 and TRBJ1-5, with D perhaps TRBD1 (6 bases). This CDR3 has 16 residues. Germline CDR1 reads LNHNV; CDR2 reads YYDKDF (reference sequence). V gave up 3 bases and J gave up 0 bases, with 12 bases separating them. CDR3 nucleotides: TGTGCCACCAGCAGTTCGAGGGGGGTTAGCAATCAGCCCCAGCATTTT. Protein sequence: CATSSSRGVSNQPQHF.

The chain joins TRBV28 to TRBJ2-7, with D possibly TRBD2 on 6 matching bases. The germline CDR1 and CDR2 sequences are MDHEN and SYDVKM. The ends were cut back, 3 bases at V and 7 bases at J, with 19 bases in the middle. The CDR3 covers 15 residues. Here the CDR3 reads CASSFRTKPLREQYF. The CDR3 DNA reads as TGTGCCAGCAGTTTTAGGACTAAACCTCTCCGGGAGCAGTACTTC.

The chain employs TRBV27 and TRBJ2-2; D is uncertain. From germline, CDR1 is MNHEY and CDR2 SMNVEV (reference sequence). The V and J ends lost 4 bases and 7 bases respectively, with 4 bases between them. The CDR3 loop spans 11 amino acids. This CDR3 is CASSSYGELFF. CDR3 coding DNA: TGTGCCAGCAGTTCATACGGGGAGCTGTTTTTT.

A word on this clone: Other DNA sequences within the sample encode an identical CDR3. The rearrangement links TRBV25-1 to TRBJ1-2; no reliable D call. The V gene lost 6 bases and the J gene lost 2 bases, with 4 bases spanning the gap. The CDR3 runs to 11 residues. CDR1 is MGHDK and CDR2 is SYGVNS in the germline V gene. The CDR3 loop reads CASSVNYGYTF. The CDR3, as DNA: TGTGCCAGCAGCGTAAACTATGGCTACACCTTC.